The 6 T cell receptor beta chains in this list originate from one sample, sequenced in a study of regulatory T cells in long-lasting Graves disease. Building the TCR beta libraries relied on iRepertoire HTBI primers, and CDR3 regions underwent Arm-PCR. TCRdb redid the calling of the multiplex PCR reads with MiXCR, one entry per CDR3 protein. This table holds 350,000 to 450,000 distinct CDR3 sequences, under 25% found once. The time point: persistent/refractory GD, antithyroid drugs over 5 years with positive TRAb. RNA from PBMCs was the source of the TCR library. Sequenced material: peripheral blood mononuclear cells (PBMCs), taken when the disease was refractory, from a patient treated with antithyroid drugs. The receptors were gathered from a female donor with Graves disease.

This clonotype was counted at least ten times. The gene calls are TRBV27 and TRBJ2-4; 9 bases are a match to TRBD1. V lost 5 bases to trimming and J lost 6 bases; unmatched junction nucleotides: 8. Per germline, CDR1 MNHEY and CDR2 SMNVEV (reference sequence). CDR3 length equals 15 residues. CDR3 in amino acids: CASSPRTGDLNIQYF. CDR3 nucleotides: TGTGCCAGCAGTCCGCGGACAGGGGATCTAAACATTCAGTACTTC.

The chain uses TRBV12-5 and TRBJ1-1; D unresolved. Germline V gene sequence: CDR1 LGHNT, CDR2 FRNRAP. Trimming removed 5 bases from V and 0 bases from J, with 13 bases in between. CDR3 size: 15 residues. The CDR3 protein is CASGRSRTVNTEAFF. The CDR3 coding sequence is TGTGCTAGTGGTCGATCACGGACTGTGAACACTGAAGCTTTCTTT.

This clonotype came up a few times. Here the CDR3 reads CSDTGGSEAFF. The CDR3, as DNA: TGCAGCGATACAGGGGGCTCTGAAGCTTTCTTT. The rearrangement links TRBV29-1 to TRBJ1-1; 9 positions agree with TRBD1. Germline assignment: CDR1 SQVTM and CDR2 ANQGSEA. With 7 bases clipped from V and 6 bases from J, the junction kept 3 bases outside the gene matches. The CDR3 extends over 11 amino acids.

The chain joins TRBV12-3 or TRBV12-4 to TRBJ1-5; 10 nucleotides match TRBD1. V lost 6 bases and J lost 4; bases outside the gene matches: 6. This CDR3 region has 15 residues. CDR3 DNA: TGTGCCAGCAGACCCGACAGGGGGCTGAATCAGCCCCAGCATTTT. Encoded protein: CASRPDRGLNQPQHF.

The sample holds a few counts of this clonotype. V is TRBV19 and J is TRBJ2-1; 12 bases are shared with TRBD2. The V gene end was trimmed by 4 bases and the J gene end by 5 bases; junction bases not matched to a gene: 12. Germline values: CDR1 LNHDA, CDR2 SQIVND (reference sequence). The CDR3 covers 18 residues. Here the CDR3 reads CASSRPPGLAGNHNEQFF. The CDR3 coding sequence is TGTGCCAGTAGTAGGCCCCCCGGACTAGCGGGAAATCACAATGAGCAGTTCTTC.

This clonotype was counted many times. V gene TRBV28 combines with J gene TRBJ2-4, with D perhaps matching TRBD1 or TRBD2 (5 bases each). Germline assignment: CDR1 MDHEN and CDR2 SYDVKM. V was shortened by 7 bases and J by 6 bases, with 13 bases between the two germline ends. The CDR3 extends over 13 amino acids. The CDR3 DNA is TGTGCCAGCACCGCTGGGGGTGGAAACATTCAGTACTTC. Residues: CASTAGGGNIQYF.